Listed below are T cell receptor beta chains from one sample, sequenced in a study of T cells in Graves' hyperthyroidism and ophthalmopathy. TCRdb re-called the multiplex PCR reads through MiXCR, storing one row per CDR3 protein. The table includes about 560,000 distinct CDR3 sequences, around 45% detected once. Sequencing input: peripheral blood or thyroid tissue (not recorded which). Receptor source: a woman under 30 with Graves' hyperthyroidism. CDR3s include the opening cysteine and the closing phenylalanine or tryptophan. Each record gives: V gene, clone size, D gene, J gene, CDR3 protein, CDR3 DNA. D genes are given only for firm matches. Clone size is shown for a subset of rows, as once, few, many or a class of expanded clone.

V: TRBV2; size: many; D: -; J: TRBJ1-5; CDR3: CASKASRGNQPQHF; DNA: TGTGCCAGCAAAGCCTCCCGGGGCAATCAGCCCCAGCATTTT
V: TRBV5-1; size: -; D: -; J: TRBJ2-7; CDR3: CASSPATTAYSYEQYF; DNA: TGCGCCAGCAGCCCTGCTACGACCGCCTACTCCTACGAGCAGTACTTC
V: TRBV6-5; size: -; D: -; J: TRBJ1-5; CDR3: CASSYKTGQPQHF; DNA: TGTGCCAGCAGTTACAAAACAGGGCAGCCCCAGCATTTT
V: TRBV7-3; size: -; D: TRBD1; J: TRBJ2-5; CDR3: CASSSWTGEFRETQYF; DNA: TGTGCCAGCAGCTCATGGACAGGCGAATTCCGAGAGACCCAGTACTTC
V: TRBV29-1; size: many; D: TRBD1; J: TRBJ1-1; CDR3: CSVGDRGTTEAFF; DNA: TGCAGCGTCGGGGACAGGGGGACCACTGAAGCTTTCTTT
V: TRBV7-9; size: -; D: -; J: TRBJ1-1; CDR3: CASSKQGNTEAFF; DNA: TGTGCCAGCAGCAAACAGGGGAACACTGAAGCTTTCTTT
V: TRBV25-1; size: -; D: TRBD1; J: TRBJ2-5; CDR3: CASSLVGDRSDKETQYF; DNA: TGTGCCAGCAGCTTAGTGGGGGACAGATCAGATAAAGAGACCCAGTACTTC
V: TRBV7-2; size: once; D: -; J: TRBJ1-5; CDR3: CASSYDSSNQPQHF; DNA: TGTGCCAGCAGCTACGACAGTAGCAATCAGCCCCAGCATTTT
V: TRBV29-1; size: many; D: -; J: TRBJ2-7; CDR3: CSVEEGESSYEQYF; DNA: TGCAGCGTTGAAGAGGGTGAGAGCTCCTACGAGCAGTACTTC
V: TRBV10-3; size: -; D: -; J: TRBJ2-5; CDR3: CATVPQGEGETQYF; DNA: TGTGCCACCGTTCCCCAGGGAGAGGGAGAGACCCAGTACTTC
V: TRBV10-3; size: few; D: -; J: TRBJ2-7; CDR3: CASSYSNSDYEQYF; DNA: TGTGCCAGCAGTTACTCCAACAGTGACTACGAGCAGTACTTC
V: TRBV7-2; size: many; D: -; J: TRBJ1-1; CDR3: CASSTVADTEAFF; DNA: TGTGCCAGCAGTACTGTCGCGGACACTGAAGCTTTCTTT
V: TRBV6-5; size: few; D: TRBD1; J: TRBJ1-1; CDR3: CASSYSPDRAFTEAFF; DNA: TGTGCCAGCAGTTACTCGCCGGACAGGGCTTTCACTGAAGCTTTCTTT
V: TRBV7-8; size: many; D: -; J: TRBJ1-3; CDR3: CASSVQGLESTIYF; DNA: TGTGCCAGCAGCGTACAGGGACTGGAAAGCACCATATATTTT
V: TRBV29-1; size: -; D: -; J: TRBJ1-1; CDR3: CSVATAEAFF; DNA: TGCAGCGTTGCGACAGCCGAAGCTTTCTTT
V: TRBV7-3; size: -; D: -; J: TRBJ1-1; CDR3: CASRKGVMNTEAFF; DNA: TGTGCCAGCAGAAAAGGAGTAATGAACACTGAAGCTTTCTTT
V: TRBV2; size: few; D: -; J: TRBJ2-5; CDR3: CASTNQGGLQETQYF; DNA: TGTGCCAGCACCAACCAAGGAGGCCTCCAAGAGACCCAGTACTTC
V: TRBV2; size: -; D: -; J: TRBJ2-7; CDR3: CASRDPIEQYF; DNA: TGTGCCAGCAGAGACCCGATCGAGCAGTACTTC
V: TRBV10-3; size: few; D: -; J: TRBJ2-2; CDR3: CAGGEITGELFF; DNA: TGTGCCGGGGGAGAGATTACCGGGGAGCTGTTTTTT
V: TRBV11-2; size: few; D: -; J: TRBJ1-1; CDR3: CASSINRVGTTEAFF; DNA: TGTGCCAGCAGCATCAACAGGGTTGGGACCACTGAAGCTTTCTTT
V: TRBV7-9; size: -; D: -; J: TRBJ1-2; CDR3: CASSAASRARGYTF; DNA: TGTGCCAGCAGCGCCGCTTCCAGGGCACGGGGCTACACCTTC
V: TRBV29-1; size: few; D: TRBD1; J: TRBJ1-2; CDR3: CSVELIVPKGTGDGYTF; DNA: TGCAGCGTTGAATTGATTGTACCTAAAGGGACAGGGGATGGCTACACCTTC
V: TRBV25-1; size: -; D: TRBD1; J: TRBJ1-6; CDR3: CASSRRTGGDSPLHF; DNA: TGTGCCAGCAGCAGGAGGACAGGGGGAGATTCACCCCTCCACTTT
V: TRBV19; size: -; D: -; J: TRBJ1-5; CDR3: CASSIVKGVSNQPQHF; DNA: TGTGCCAGTAGTATAGTTAAGGGGGTTAGCAATCAGCCCCAGCATTTT
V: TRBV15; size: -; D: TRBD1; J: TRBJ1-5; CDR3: CATSLHSARQGGQPQHF; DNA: TGTGCCACCAGCCTACACAGCGCTAGACAGGGGGGGCAGCCCCAGCATTTT
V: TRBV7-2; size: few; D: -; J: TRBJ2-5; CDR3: CASDVPGKETQYF; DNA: TGTGCCAGCGACGTCCCGGGGAAAGAGACCCAGTACTTC
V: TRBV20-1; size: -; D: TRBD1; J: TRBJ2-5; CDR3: CSASRGPQETQYF; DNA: TGCAGTGCTAGTAGGGGGCCCCAAGAGACCCAGTACTTC
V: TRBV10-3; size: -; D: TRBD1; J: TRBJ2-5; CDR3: CAISMDRGGETQYF; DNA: TGTGCCATCAGTATGGACAGGGGGGGCGAGACCCAGTACTTC
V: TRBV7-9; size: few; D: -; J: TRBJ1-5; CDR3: CASSAREDQPQHF; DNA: TGTGCCAGCAGCGCACGGGAGGATCAGCCCCAGCATTTT
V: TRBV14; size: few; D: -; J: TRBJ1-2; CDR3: CASSADVRYGYTF; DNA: TGTGCCAGCAGCGCCGACGTTCGGTATGGCTACACCTTC
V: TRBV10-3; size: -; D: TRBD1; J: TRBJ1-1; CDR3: CAISETDRAYVTEAFF; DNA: TGTGCCATCAGTGAGACGGACAGGGCCTATGTCACTGAAGCTTTCTTT
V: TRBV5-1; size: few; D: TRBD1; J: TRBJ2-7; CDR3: CASSPPDRALEQYF; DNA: TGCGCCAGCAGCCCGCCGGACAGGGCCCTCGAGCAGTACTTC
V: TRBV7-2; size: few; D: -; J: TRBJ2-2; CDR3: CASSLVRLLTGELFF; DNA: TGTGCCAGCAGCTTAGTCCGACTCCTTACCGGGGAGCTGTTTTTT
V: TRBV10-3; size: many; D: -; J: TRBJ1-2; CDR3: CAINTGPLYGYTF; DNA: TGTGCCATCAATACCGGACCTCTCTATGGCTACACCTTC
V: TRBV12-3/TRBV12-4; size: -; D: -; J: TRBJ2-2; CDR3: CASSPQERMNTGELFF; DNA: TGTGCCAGCAGTCCCCAGGAGCGGATGAACACCGGGGAGCTGTTTTTT
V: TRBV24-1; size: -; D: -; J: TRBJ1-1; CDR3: CATSARLGTEAFF; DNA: TGTGCCACCAGTGCGCGACTCGGCACTGAAGCTTTCTTT
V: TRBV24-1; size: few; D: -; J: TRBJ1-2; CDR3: CASSPRINYGYTF; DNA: TGTGCCAGCAGTCCCAGGATAAACTATGGCTACACCTTC
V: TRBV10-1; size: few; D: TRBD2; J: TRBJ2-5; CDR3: CASSDRGVHMQETQYF; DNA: TGCGCCAGCAGTGACCGGGGGGTCCACATGCAAGAGACCCAGTACTTC
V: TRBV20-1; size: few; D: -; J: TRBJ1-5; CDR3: CSASDAWGGGQPQHF; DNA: TGCAGTGCTAGCGATGCCTGGGGCGGGGGTCAGCCCCAGCATTTT
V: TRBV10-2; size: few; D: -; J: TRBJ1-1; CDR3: CASSEFGNTEAFF; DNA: TGCGCCAGCAGTGAGTTCGGGAACACTGAAGCTTTCTTT
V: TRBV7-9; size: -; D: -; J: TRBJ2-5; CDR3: CASSSGGRETQYF; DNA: TGTGCCAGCAGCTCCGGGGGTCGCGAGACCCAGTACTTC
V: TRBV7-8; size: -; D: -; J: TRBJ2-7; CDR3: CASSAGPGQRGEQYF; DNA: TGTGCCAGCAGCGCCGGACCGGGACAACGAGGGGAGCAGTACTTC
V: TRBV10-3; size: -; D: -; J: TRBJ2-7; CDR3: CAMSSYEQYF; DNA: TGTGCCATGAGCTCCTACGAGCAGTACTTC
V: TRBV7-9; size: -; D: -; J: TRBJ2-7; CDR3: CASSPSRTLSYEQYF; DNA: TGTGCCAGCAGCCCATCAAGGACCCTCAGCTACGAGCAGTACTTC
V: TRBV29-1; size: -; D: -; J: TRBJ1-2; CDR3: CSSERMGYTF; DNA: TGCAGCAGTGAAAGGATGGGCTACACCTTC
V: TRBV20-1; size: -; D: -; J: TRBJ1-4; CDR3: CSARDLSGQEKLFF; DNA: TGCAGTGCTAGAGACCTGTCGGGACAAGAAAAACTGTTTTTT
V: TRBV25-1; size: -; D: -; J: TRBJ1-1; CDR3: CASSESGPQGVGTEAFF; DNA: TGTGCCAGCAGTGAATCGGGGCCTCAAGGAGTGGGCACTGAAGCTTTCTTT
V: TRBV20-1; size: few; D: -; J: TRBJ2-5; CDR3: CSARTGNQETQYF; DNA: TGCAGTGCGCGGACTGGGAACCAAGAGACCCAGTACTTC
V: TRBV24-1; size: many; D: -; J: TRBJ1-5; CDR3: CATSETPSQPQHF; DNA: TGTGCCACCAGTGAAACCCCAAGTCAGCCCCAGCATTTT
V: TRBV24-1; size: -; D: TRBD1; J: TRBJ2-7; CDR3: CATSDTGTGVNFDEQYF; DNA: TGTGCCACCAGTGATACCGGGACAGGCGTCAATTTTGACGAGCAGTACTTC
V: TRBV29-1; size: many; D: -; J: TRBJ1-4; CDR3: CSARGRFTNEKLFF; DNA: TGCAGCGCCAGGGGAAGGTTCACCAATGAAAAACTGTTTTTT
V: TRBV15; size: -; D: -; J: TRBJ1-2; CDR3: CATSRGGGYGYTF; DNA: TGTGCCACCAGCAGAGGGGGGGGCTATGGCTACACCTTC
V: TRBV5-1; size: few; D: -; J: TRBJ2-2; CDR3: CASSLALGGELFF; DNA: TGCGCCAGCAGCTTGGCCCTGGGCGGGGAGCTGTTTTTT
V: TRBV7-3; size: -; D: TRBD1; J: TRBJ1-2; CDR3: CASSQAPGQIYGYTF; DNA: TGTGCCAGCAGCCAGGCCCCGGGACAGATTTATGGCTACACCTTC